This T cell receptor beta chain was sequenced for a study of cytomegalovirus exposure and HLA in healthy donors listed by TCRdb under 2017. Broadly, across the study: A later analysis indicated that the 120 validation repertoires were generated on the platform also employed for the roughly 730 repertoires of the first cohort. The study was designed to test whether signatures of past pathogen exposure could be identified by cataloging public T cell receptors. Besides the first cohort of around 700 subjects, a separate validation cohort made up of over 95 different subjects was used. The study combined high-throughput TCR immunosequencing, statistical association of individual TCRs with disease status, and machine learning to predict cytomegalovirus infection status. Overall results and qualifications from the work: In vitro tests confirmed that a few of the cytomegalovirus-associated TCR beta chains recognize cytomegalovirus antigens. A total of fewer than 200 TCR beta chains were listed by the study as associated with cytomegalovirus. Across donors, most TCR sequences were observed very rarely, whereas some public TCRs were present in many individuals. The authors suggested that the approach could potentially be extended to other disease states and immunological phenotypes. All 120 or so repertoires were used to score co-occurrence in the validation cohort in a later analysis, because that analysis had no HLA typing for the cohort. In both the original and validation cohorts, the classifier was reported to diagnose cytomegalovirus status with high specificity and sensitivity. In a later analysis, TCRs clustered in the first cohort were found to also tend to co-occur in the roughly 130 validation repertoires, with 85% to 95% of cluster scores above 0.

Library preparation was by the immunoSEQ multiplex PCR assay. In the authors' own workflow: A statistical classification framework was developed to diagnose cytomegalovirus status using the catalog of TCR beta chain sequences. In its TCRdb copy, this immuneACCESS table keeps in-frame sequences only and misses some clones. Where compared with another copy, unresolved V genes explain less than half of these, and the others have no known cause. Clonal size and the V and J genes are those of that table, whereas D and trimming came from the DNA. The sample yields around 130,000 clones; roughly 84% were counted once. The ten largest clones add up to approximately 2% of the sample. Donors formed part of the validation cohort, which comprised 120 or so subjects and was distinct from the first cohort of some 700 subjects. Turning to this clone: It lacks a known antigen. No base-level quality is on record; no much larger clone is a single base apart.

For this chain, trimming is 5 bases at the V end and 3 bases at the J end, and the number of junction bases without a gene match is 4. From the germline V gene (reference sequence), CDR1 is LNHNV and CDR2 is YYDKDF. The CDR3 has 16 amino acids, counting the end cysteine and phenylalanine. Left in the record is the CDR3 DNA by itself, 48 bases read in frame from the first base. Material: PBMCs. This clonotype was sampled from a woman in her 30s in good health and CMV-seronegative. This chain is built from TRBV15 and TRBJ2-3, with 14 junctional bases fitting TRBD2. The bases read TGTGCCACCAGCCAGGGACTAGCGGGGGTAACAGATACGCAGTATTTT. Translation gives CATSQGLAGVTDTQYF.